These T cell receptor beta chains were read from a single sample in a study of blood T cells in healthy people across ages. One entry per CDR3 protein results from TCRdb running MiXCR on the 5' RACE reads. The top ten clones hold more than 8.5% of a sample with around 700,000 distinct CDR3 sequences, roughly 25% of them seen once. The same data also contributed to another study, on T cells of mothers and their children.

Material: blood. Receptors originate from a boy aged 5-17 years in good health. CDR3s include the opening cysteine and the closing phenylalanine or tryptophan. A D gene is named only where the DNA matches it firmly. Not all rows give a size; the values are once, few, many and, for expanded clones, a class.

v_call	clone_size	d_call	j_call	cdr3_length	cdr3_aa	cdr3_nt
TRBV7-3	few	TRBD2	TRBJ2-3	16	CASSLLAGVRPDTQYF	TGTGCCAGCAGCTTACTAGCGGGAGTGAGGCCAGATACGCAGTATTTT
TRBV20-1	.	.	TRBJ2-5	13	CSARDTGRETQYF	TGCAGTGCTAGAGATACAGGGAGAGAGACCCAGTACTTC
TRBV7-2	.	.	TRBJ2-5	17	CASSLAYNPSRGETQYF	TGTGCCAGCAGCTTAGCGTATAATCCTTCCAGAGGCGAGACCCAGTACTTC
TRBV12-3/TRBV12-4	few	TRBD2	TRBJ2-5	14	CASSFLAGVQTQYF	TGTGCCAGCAGTTTCCTAGCGGGGGTGCAGACCCAGTACTTC
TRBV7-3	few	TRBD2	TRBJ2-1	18	CASSLRGLAGGSYNEQFF	TGTGCCAGCAGCTTAAGAGGGCTAGCGGGAGGGTCCTACAATGAGCAGTTCTTC
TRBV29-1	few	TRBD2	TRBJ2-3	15	CSAAGGGAVADTQYF	TGCAGCGCCGCTGGCGGGGGGGCCGTAGCAGATACGCAGTATTTT
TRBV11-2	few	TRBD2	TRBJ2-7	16	CASSLGGLAGNYEQYF	TGTGCCAGCAGCTTAGGGGGACTAGCGGGAAACTACGAGCAGTACTTC
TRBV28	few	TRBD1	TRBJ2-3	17	CASSSSITGDRGDTQYF	TGTGCCAGCAGTTCCAGCATTACAGGGGATAGAGGAGATACGCAGTATTTT
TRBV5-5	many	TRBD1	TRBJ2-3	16	CASSLSNRGFGDTQYF	TGTGCCAGCAGCTTGTCAAACAGGGGATTTGGAGATACGCAGTATTTT
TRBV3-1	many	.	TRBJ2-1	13	CASSQAGDGEQFF	TGTGCCAGCAGCCAAGCAGGTGACGGTGAGCAGTTCTTC
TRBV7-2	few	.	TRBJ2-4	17	CASSLQGNALAKNIQYF	TGTGCCAGCAGCCTACAGGGTAATGCGCTAGCCAAAAACATTCAGTACTTC
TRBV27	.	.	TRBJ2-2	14	CASMVGLNTGELFF	TGTGCCAGCATGGTGGGATTGAACACCGGGGAGCTGTTTTTT
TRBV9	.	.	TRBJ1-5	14	CASSVGQGREAQHF	TGTGCCAGCAGCGTAGGTCAGGGAAGAGAGGCCCAGCATTTT
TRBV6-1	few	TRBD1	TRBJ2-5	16	CASSRSVGTVQETQYF	TGTGCCAGCTCACGTTCAGTTGGGACAGTCCAAGAGACCCAGTACTTC
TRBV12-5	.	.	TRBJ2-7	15	CASGLGQLSLDEQYF	TGTGCTAGTGGTTTGGGCCAGCTCAGTCTGGACGAGCAGTACTTC
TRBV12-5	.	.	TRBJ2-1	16	CASGWETERANNEQFF	TGTGCTAGTGGTTGGGAAACAGAACGGGCAAACAATGAGCAGTTCTTC
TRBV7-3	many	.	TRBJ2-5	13	CASSLNGEETQYF	TGTGCCAGCAGTTTGAACGGGGAAGAGACCCAGTACTTC
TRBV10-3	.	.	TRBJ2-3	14	CAISESVGADTQYF	TGTGCCATCAGTGAGAGCGTGGGCGCAGATACGCAGTATTTT
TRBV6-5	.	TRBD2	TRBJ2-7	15	CASSYPSGTSYEQYF	TGTGCCAGCAGTTATCCTAGCGGGACCTCCTACGAGCAGTACTTC
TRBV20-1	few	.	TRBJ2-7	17	CSARERLGAPSSYEQYF	TGCAGTGCTAGAGAACGTCTCGGAGCGCCCAGCTCCTACGAGCAGTACTTC
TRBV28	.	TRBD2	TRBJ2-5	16	CASSPLLAGSQETQYF	TGTGCCAGCAGTCCCCTACTAGCGGGAAGCCAAGAGACCCAGTACTTC
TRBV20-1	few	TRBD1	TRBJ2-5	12	CSARTGWGTQYF	TGCAGTGCTCGGACAGGGTGGGGGACCCAGTACTTC
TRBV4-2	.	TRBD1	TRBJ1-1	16	CASSQGQGDLNTEAFF	TGTGCCAGCAGCCAAGGACAGGGGGATCTGAACACTGAAGCTTTCTTT
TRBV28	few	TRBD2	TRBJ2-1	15	CASGTSGRGRNEQFF	TGTGCCAGCGGGACTAGCGGGAGGGGTAGAAATGAGCAGTTCTTC
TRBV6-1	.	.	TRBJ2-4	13	CASSEVTQNIQYF	TGTGCCAGCAGTGAAGTTACGCAAAACATTCAGTACTTC
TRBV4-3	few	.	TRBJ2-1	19	CASSRERGEGQGGYNEQFF	TGCGCCAGCAGCCGAGAGCGGGGGGAGGGACAGGGAGGCTACAATGAGCAGTTCTTC
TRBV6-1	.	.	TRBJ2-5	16	CASSRDSGNFWETQYF	TGTGCCAGCAGCCGGGACAGCGGGAACTTTTGGGAGACCCAGTACTTC
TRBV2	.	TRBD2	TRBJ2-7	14	CASSVGSGTIEQYF	TGTGCCAGCAGTGTCGGTAGCGGGACGATAGAGCAGTACTTC
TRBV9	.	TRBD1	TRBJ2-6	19	CASSLPFTGGASGANVLTF	TGTGCCAGCAGCCTTCCTTTTACAGGGGGCGCGTCTGGGGCCAACGTCCTGACTTTC
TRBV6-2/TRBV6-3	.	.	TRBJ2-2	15	CASSLEGLNDGELFF	TGTGCCAGCAGTTTGGAGGGACTCAACGACGGGGAGCTGTTTTTT
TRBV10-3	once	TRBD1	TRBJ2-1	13	CAIRTGEVNEQFF	TGTGCCATCAGGACAGGGGAGGTCAATGAGCAGTTCTTC
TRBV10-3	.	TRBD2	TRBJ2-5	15	CAISPRTSAQETQYF	TGTGCCATCAGTCCAAGGACTAGCGCCCAAGAGACCCAGTACTTC
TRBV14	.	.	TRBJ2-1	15	CASSHGGYSYNEQFF	TGTGCCAGCAGCCACGGGGGCTACTCCTACAATGAGCAGTTCTTC
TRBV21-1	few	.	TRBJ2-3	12	CASSNGGATQYF	TGTGCCAGCAGCAATGGGGGGGCCACGCAGTATTTT
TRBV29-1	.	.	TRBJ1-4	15	CSAQGQFRTNEKLFF	TGCAGCGCCCAAGGACAGTTTAGAACTAATGAAAAACTGTTTTTT
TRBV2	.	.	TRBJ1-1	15	CASSEPQGWNTEAFF	TGTGCCAGCAGTGAACCTCAGGGGTGGAACACTGAAGCTTTCTTT
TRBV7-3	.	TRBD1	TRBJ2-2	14	CASSVWTGSGELFF	TGTGCCAGCAGCGTCTGGACAGGGTCCGGGGAGCTGTTTTTT
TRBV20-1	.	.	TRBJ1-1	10	CSASNTEAFF	TGCAGTGCTAGCAACACTGAAGCTTTCTTT